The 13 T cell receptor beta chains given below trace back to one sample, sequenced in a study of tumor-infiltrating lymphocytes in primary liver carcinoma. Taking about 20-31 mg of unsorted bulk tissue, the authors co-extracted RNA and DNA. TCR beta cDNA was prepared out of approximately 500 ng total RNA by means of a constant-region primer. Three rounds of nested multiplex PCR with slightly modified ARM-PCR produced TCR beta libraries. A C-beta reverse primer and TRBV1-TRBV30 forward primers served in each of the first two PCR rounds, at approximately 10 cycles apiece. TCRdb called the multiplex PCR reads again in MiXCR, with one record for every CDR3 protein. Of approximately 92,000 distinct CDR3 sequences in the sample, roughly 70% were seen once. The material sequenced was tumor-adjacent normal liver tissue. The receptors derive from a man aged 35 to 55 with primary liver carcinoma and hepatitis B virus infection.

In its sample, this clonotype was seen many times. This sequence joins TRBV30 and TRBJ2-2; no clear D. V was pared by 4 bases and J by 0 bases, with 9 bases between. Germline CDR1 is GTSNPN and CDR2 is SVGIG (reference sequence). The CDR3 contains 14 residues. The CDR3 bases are TGTGCCTGGAAAAGGACGGCGAACACCGGGGAGCTGTTTTTT. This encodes CAWKRTANTGELFF. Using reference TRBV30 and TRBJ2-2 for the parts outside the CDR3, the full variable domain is SQTIHQWPATLVQPVGSPLSLECTVEGTSNPNLYWYRQAAGRGLQLLFYSVGIGQISSEVPQNLSASRPQDRQFILSSKKLLLSDSGFYLCAWKRTANTGELFFGEGSRLTVL.

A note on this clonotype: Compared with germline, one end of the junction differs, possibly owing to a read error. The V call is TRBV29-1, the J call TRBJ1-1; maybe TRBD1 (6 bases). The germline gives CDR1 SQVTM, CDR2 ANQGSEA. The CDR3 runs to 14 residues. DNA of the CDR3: TGCAGCGGTGGGGGGGAACAGGGTGGAACTGAAGCATTCTTT. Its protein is CSGGGEQGGTEAFF.

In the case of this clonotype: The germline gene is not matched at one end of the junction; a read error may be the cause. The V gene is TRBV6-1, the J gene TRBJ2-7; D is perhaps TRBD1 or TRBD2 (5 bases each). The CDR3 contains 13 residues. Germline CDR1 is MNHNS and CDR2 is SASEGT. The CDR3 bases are TGTGCCAGCAGTGGGGACCTGGGCTACGAGCAATACTTC. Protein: CASSGDLGYEQYF.

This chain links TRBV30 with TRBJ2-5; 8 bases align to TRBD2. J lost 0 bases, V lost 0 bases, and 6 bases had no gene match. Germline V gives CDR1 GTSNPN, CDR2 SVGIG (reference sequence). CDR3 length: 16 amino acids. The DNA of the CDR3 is TGTGCCTGGAGTGTACGGTCTAGCGGGTACCAAGAGACCCAGTACTTC. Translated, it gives CAWSVRSSGYQETQYF.

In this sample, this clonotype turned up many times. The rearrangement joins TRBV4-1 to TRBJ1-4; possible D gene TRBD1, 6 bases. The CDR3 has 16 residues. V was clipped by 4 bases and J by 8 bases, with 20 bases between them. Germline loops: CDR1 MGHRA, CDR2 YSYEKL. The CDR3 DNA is TGCGCCAGCAGCCCACCCTCGAGGGGGGCACGCGAAAAACTGTTTTTT. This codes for CASSPPSRGAREKLFF.

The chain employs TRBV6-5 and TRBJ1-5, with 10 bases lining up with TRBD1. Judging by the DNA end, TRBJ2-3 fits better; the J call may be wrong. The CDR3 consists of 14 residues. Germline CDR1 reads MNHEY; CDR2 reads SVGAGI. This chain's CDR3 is CASMTGGFNQAQYF. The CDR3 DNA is TGTGCCAGCATGACAGGGGGCTTTAATCAGGCCCAGTATTTT.

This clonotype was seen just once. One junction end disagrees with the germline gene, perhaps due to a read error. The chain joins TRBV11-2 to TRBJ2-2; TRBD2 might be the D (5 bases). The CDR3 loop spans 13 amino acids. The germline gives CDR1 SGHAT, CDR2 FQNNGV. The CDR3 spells CVSSFNLTGELFF. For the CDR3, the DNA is TGTGTCAGCAGCTTCAATCTTACCGGGGAGTTGTTTTTT.

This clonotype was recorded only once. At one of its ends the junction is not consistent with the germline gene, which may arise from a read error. CDR3 bases: TGCGCCAGCACTTTTGGGACAGGGGGCGAGCAGTACTTC. This sequence encodes CASTFGTGGEQYF. J is TRBJ2-7 and V is TRBV28; 11 nucleotides align to TRBD1. Germline CDR1 is MDHEN and CDR2 is SYDVKM. The CDR3 is made up of 13 amino acids. Filled out from reference TRBV28 and TRBJ2-7, the complete variable domain reads DVKVTQSSRYLVKRTGEKVFLECVQDMDHENMFWYRQDPGLGLRLIYFSYDVKMKEKGDIPEGYSVSREKKERFSLILESASTNQTSMYLCASTFGTGGEQYFGPGTRLTVT.

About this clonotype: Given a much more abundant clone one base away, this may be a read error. CDR3 sequence: CVISEKGGGHEQFF. In nucleotides, the CDR3 is TGTGTCATCAGTGAAAAGGGGGGAGGGCATGAGCAGTTCTTC. This chain links TRBV10-3 with TRBJ2-1; the D gene is possibly TRBD2 (7 bases). This CDR3 has 14 amino acids. Per germline, CDR1 ENHRY and CDR2 SYGVKD.

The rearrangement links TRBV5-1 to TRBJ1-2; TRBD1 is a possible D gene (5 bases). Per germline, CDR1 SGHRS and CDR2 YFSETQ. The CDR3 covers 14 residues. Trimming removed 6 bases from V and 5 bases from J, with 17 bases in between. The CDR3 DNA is TGCGCCAGCACGCCTGAAGGGGCGTTATATGGCTACACCTTC. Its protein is CASTPEGALYGYTF.

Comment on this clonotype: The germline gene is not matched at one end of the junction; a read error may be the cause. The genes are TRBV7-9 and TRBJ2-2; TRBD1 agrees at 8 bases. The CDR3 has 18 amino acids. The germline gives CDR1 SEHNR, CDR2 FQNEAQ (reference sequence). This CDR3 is CTSSRFPGTGQNTGELFF. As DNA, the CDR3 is TGTACCAGCAGCCGATTCCCTGGGACAGGCCAGAACACCGGGGAGCTGTTTTTT.

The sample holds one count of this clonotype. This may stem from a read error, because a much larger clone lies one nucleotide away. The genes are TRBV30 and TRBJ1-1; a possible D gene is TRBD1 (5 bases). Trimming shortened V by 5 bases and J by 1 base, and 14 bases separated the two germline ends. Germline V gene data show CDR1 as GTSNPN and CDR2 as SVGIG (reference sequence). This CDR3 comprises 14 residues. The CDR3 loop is CAWAWDRTNTEAFF. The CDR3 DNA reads TGTGCCTGGGCCTGGGACCGAACGAACACTGAAGCTTTCTTT. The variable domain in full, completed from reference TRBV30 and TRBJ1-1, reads SQTIHQWPATLVQPVGSPLSLECTVEGTSNPNLYWYRQAAGRGLQLLFYSVGIGQISSEVPQNLSASRPQDRQFILSSKKLLLSDSGFYLCAWAWDRTNTEAFFGQGTRLTVV.

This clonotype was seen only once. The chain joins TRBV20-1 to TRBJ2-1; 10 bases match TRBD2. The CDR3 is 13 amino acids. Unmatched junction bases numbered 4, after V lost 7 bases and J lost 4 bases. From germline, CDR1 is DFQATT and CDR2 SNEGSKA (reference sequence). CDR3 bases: TGCAGTGTTAGGACTAGCGGATACAATGAGCAGTTCTTC. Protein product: CSVRTSGYNEQFF.